This T cell receptor beta chain appears in the sequencing data of a study of CD8 T cells in Susac syndrome. Remarks on this clonotype: Its specificity is unknown.

The authors sequenced TCR beta from blood CD8+ and CD4+ T cells. The multiple sclerosis control cohort comprised treatment-naive individuals presenting with stable or active relapsing-remitting disease. V trimming: 4 bases; J trimming: 4 bases; junction bases outside the gene matches: 4. Germline V gives CDR1 SGDLS, CDR2 YYNGEE. This CDR3 comprises 14 residues. Findings and caveats of the study: It was acknowledged in the study that its TCR sequencing and HLA analysis involved a relatively small number of individuals.

Random hexamers primed reverse transcription of about 0.5 to 1 ug RNA. TCR beta CDR3 was amplified by immunoSEQ multiplex PCR. This amplification extended across 54 Vbeta and 13 Jbeta segments. TCRdb analysed the immunoSEQ multiplex PCR reads with MiXCR anew, one entry per CDR3 protein. Of about 400,000 distinct CDR3 sequences detected, 75% to 90% appear once; the ten largest clones hold about 0.12%. This sequence joins TRBV9 and TRBJ2-3, with 9 positions matching TRBD2. The sequencing input was CD8+ T cells from PBMCs. The source is a human donor with multiple sclerosis. CDR3 residues: CASSSGLAPDTQYF. DNA for the CDR3: TGTGCCAGCAGCTCGGGACTAGCACCAGATACGCAGTATTTT.